These 27 T cell receptor beta chains originate from one sample sequenced in a study of STAT5B mutations in CD4+ large granular lymphocyte leukemia. The data were produced by immunoSEQ multiplex PCR, yet TCRdb's version contains in-frame clones alone and is incomplete. Here the sample spans fewer than 50,000 clones, around 82% being singletons. Sequenced: CD4+ T cells from blood buffy coats. These receptor sequences come from a human donor in good health.

The V gene is TRBV11-2, the J gene TRBJ2-3, with 7 bases aligning to TRBD2. Losses at the gene ends were 1 base for V and 0 bases for J; bases not matched to a gene: 7. Germline assignment: CDR1 SGHAT and CDR2 FQNNGV. There are 17 residues in the CDR3. CDR3 DNA: TGTGCCAGCAGCTTAGGAGCGGGGCCCCCTAGCACAGATACGCAGTATTTT. This translates into CASSLGAGPPSTDTQYF.

The genes are TRBV5-4 and TRBJ2-2; 8 bases agree with TRBD1. CDR3 size: 15 residues. Per the germline V gene, CDR1 is SGHNT and CDR2 is YYREEE (reference sequence). After removal of 4 bases from V and 7 bases from J, the junction contained 9 bases not matched to a gene. As DNA, the CDR3 is TGTGCCAGCAGCCAAAGGACAGGGCACATCGGGGAGCTGTTTTTT. This sequence encodes CASSQRTGHIGELFF.

This chain connects TRBV6-6 to TRBJ1-1; TRBD1 is a possible D gene (5 bases). Trimming stripped 2 bases from V and 5 bases from J, with 12 bases between. Germline loops: CDR1 MNHNY, CDR2 SVGAGI (reference sequence). This CDR3 comprises 14 residues. The CDR3 bases are TGTGCCAGCAGTTACCAGGACAAGTGGACTGAAGCTTTCTTT. It encodes CASSYQDKWTEAFF.

This sequence joins TRBV5-1 and TRBJ2-2; a weak D match, TRBD2 (5 bases). V gave up 0 bases and J gave up 4 bases, with 10 bases separating them. Germline CDR1 reads SGHRS; CDR2 reads YFSETQ. This CDR3 is built from 15 residues. CDR3 amino acids: CASSLGGSGTGELFF. The CDR3 region has the DNA TGCGCCAGCAGCTTGGGAGGGAGTGGCACCGGGGAGCTGTTTTTT.

The chain carries TRBV28 and TRBJ1-1, with D hard to call. Trimming shortened V by 11 bases and J by 0 bases, and 7 bases separated the two germline ends. The CDR3 has 11 residues. Looked up from germline, CDR1 is MDHEN and CDR2 is SYDVKM. CDR3 nucleotides: TGTGCCTCCCGGATGAACACTGAAGCTTTCTTT. Its translation is CASRMNTEAFF.

The chain links TRBV5-6 to TRBJ1-2; D uncertain. The CDR3 runs 14 residues. V gave up 0 bases and J gave up 4 bases, with 10 bases separating them. Germline values: CDR1 SGHDT, CDR2 YYEEEE. The CDR3 coding sequence is TGTGCCAGCAGCTTGGTAGGGATGGGCTATGGCTACACCTTC. Protein sequence: CASSLVGMGYGYTF.

On this clone itself: Other DNA sequences in this sample translate to the same CDR3. The chain has TRBV9 and TRBJ2-7; 8 bases map to TRBD1. The CDR3 totals 15 residues. J was trimmed by 6 bases and V by 0 bases; bases with no gene match: 8. Germline CDR1 SGDLS, CDR2 YYNGEE. In DNA, the CDR3 is TGTGCCAGCAGCGTAGGAGGACAGGGCCCTCGCGAGCAGTACTTC. It is translated as CASSVGGQGPREQYF. Using reference TRBV9 and TRBJ2-7 for the parts outside the CDR3, the full variable domain is DSGVTQTPKHLITATGQRVTLRCSPRSGDLSVYWYQQSLDQGLQFLIQYYNGEERAKGNILERFSAQQFPDLHSELNLSSLELGDSALYFCASSVGGQGPREQYFGPGTRLTVT.

The gene calls are TRBV4-1 and TRBJ2-3; 10 bases align to TRBD1. The CDR3 consists of 14 residues. Per germline, CDR1 MGHRA and CDR2 YSYEKL. Unmatched junction bases numbered 2, after V lost 1 base and J lost 7 bases. The CDR3 DNA reads TGCGCCAGCAGCCAAGGGACAGGGGGATATACGCAGTATTTT. Protein: CASSQGTGGYTQYF.

This rearrangement joins TRBV28 to TRBJ2-7, with D maybe TRBD2 (6 bases). The CDR3 runs 13 residues. V shed 10 bases and J shed 3 bases, with 16 bases lying between them. Germline CDR1 MDHEN, CDR2 SYDVKM. The CDR3 reads CAILGGTLYEQYF. CDR3 DNA: TGTGCCATCCTTGGGGGGACGCTCTACGAGCAGTACTTC.

This sequence joins TRBV10-1 and TRBJ2-3; 11 positions match TRBD2. Germline V gene lookup returns CDR1 WNHNN and CDR2 SYGVQD (reference sequence). This CDR3 is built from 17 residues. Trimming removed 4 bases from V and 1 base from J; junction bases left unmatched: 7. The CDR3 loop reads CASSASSGGRRTDTQYF. Here the CDR3 DNA reads TGCGCCAGCAGTGCGTCTAGCGGGGGGCGACGCACAGATACGCAGTATTTT.

This chain connects TRBV6-6 to TRBJ2-1; either TRBD1 or TRBD2 may fit D (5 bases each). Germline CDR1 is MNHNY and CDR2 is SVGAGI (reference sequence). The CDR3 loop spans 12 amino acids. V lost 7 bases to trimming and J lost 6 bases, with 10 bases between them. CDR3 DNA sequence: TGTGCCAGCACGGGGCGGCGCAATGAGCAGTTCTTC. This translates into CASTGRRNEQFF.

The chain has TRBV29-1 and TRBJ1-1, with a possible D match to TRBD1 (6 bases). V was trimmed by 6 bases and J by 0 bases, leaving 14 bases between them. Germline-derived CDR1 and CDR2 are SQVTM and ANQGSEA. CDR3 length: 14 amino acids. CDR3 coding DNA: TGCAGCGTGAAGACAGGCTCCATGAACACTGAAGCTTTCTTT. Translating gives CSVKTGSMNTEAFF.

J is TRBJ2-3 and V is TRBV7-3; 10 positions agree with TRBD2. J was trimmed by 4 bases and V by 1 base; bases with no gene match: 2. Germline CDR1 is SGHTA and CDR2 is FQGTGA. The CDR3 spans 15 residues. CDR3 DNA: TGTGCCAGCAGCTTAAGTGGGACTAGCGCAGATACGCAGTATTTT. This codes for CASSLSGTSADTQYF.

The chain links TRBV7-8 to TRBJ1-3; D not resolved. Germline V lookup: CDR1 SGHVS, CDR2 FQNEAQ. This CDR3 spans 15 amino acids. V gave up 1 base and J gave up 4 bases, with 11 bases separating them. The CDR3 DNA reads TGTGCCAGCAGCTTAGATCTGAGTGGGGGAAACACCATATATTTT. Amino acid sequence: CASSLDLSGGNTIYF.

This chain uses TRBV2 with TRBJ2-7; 7 bases match TRBD1. The CDR3 loop spans 14 amino acids. The germline V gene encodes CDR1 SNHLY and CDR2 FYNNEI. The junction had 8 bases not matched to a gene; V was cut back by 6 bases and J by 3 bases. The CDR3: CASSEPRGNYEQYF. CDR3 coding DNA: TGTGCCAGCAGCGAGCCCAGGGGGAACTACGAGCAGTACTTC.

The V gene is TRBV9, the J gene TRBJ2-3; D is undetermined. This CDR3 spans 14 amino acids. Germline values: CDR1 SGDLS, CDR2 YYNGEE. V lost 0 bases, J lost 3 bases, and 8 bases lay in between. The CDR3 nucleotides read TGTGCCAGCAGCGTAGTAGAGAGGACAGATACGCAGTATTTT. Its translation is CASSVVERTDTQYF.

The rearrangement links TRBV2 to TRBJ1-4, with no clear D. This CDR3 contains 15 residues. CDR1 SNHLY and CDR2 FYNNEI come from the germline V gene. The ends were cut back, 1 base at V and 3 bases at J, with 9 bases in the middle. CDR3 coding DNA: TGTGCCAGCAGTGAAGGGACCGGCCCTAATGAAAAACTGTTTTTT. This gives the protein CASSEGTGPNEKLFF. Combining the CDR3 with reference TRBV2 and TRBJ1-4 gives the whole variable domain EPEVTQTPSHQVTQMGQEVILRCVPISNHLYFYWYRQILGQKVEFLVSFYNNEISEKSEIFDDQFSVERPDGSNFTLKIRSTKLEDSAMYFCASSEGTGPNEKLFFGSGTQLSVL.

V usage is TRBV10-2 and J usage is TRBJ1-2, with 7 bases lining up with TRBD1. Germline CDR1 reads WSHSY; CDR2 reads SAAADI. V lost 4 bases and J lost 8; bases outside the gene matches: 7. This CDR3 contains 13 residues. DNA for the CDR3: TGCGCCAGCAGTGGGGGGACAGCGGAAGGCTACACCTTC. It yields the protein CASSGGTAEGYTF.

V and J are TRBV7-3 and TRBJ2-1; a weak D match, TRBD2 (6 bases). From germline, CDR1 is SGHTA and CDR2 FQGTGA. The CDR3 contains 14 residues. The V end was cut by 4 bases, the J end by 4 bases, with 11 bases between. The CDR3 spells CASSSTGVYNEQFF. The DNA of the CDR3 is TGTGCCAGCAGCTCGACGGGAGTTTACAATGAGCAGTTCTTC.

This sequence joins TRBV7-6 and TRBJ1-4; TRBD1 matches 7 bases. This CDR3 comprises 16 residues. Germline lookup yields CDR1 SGHVS and CDR2 FNYEAQ. V trimming: 6 bases; J trimming: 8 bases; junction bases outside the gene matches: 15. The CDR3 region has the DNA TGTGCCAGCAGTTCGGACAGGTCAAGCGGAAGAGAAAAACTGTTTTTT. It yields the protein CASSSDRSSGREKLFF.

This sequence joins TRBV30 and TRBJ1-2; weak D call: TRBD1 (6 bases). The CDR3 length is 12 residues. V dropped 0 bases and J dropped 7 bases, with 9 bases sitting between them. Germline V CDR1 and CDR2: GTSNPN, SVGIG (reference sequence). The CDR3 bases are TGTGCCTGGAGTGTACAGGGCCGTGGCTACACCTTC. It specifies CAWSVQGRGYTF. Full variable domain (remainder filled in from reference TRBV30 and TRBJ1-2): SQTIHQWPATLVQPVGSPLSLECTVEGTSNPNLYWYRQAAGRGLQLLFYSVGIGQISSEVPQNLSASRPQDRQFILSSKKLLLSDSGFYLCAWSVQGRGYTFGSGTRLTVV.

The chain combines TRBV11-3 with TRBJ2-1; D perhaps matches TRBD2 (6 bases). V shed 5 bases and J shed 0 bases, with 8 bases lying between them. Looked up from germline, CDR1 is SGHNT and CDR2 is YENEEA. The CDR3 sequence is 14 residues long. CDR3 residues: CASSRDSSYNEQFF. DNA for the CDR3: TGTGCCAGCAGCAGGGACTCCTCCTACAATGAGCAGTTCTTC.

The J gene is TRBJ2-7, the V gene TRBV10-3; TRBD2 is a possible D gene (6 bases). The CDR3 is made up of 12 amino acids. V dropped 4 bases and J dropped 7 bases, with 11 bases sitting between them. Per the germline V gene, CDR1 is ENHRY and CDR2 is SYGVKD. The chain's CDR3 is CAISVPRGEQYF. Here the CDR3 DNA reads TGTGCCATCAGTGTACCTCGGGGGGAGCAGTACTTC.

Only one count was recorded for this clone. J is TRBJ1-1 and V is TRBV18, with D maybe TRBD1 (6 bases). V was pared by 3 bases and J by 11 bases, with 19 bases between. The CDR3 runs to 14 residues. Germline V lookup: CDR1 KGHSH, CDR2 LQKENI. The CDR3 region is CASSPGQGQGLAFF. CDR3 DNA sequence: TGTGCCAGCTCACCGGGCCAGGGGCAAGGGTTGGCTTTCTTT.

V and J are TRBV7-3 and TRBJ2-3; a possible D gene is TRBD1 (5 bases). The CDR3 has 14 residues. V lost 3 bases to trimming and J lost 2 bases, with 9 bases between them. CDR1 is SGHTA, CDR2 FQGTGA, per germline. The CDR3 sequence is CASSFAGHTDTQYF. CDR3 in DNA: TGTGCCAGCAGCTTTGCCGGACACACAGATACGCAGTATTTT.

This chain joins TRBV9 and TRBJ1-2, with TRBD1 matching over 11 bases. The CDR3 runs 14 residues. Germline-derived CDR1 and CDR2 are SGDLS and YYNGEE. V was pared by 6 bases and J by 6 bases, with 7 bases of the junction left unmatched. The CDR3 coding sequence is TGTGCCAGCAATCCCCGGGACAGGGGGGATGGCTACACCTTC. Amino acid sequence: CASNPRDRGDGYTF.

The chain has TRBV4-2 and TRBJ1-3, with D unclear. CDR3 size: 12 residues. V was pared by 6 bases and J by 2 bases, with 5 bases between. CDR1 and CDR2 from the germline V gene are LGHNA and YNFKEQ. CDR3 amino acids: CASRRAGNTIYF. CDR3 coding DNA: TGTGCCAGCAGAAGGGCTGGAAACACCATATATTTT.